The sequence of this TCR beta chain was determined in a study of blood T cell repertoires in COVID-19. The wider study: Material from acute and convalescent COVID-19 was sourced from the United States, Italy and Spain. PBMCs, B-cell-depleted T cells, or T cells were the source of the cDNA or gDNA that made up the material.

With 5 bases clipped from V and 5 bases from J, the junction kept 8 bases outside the gene matches. The germline CDR1 and CDR2 sequences are SGHVS and FNYEAQ. CDR3 length equals 15 residues. The table came from immunoSEQ multiplex PCR; TCRdb's copy has only in-frame clones and leaves some out. The data contain hundreds of thousands of clones, less than 90% of them singletons. Participants reported their clinical history, and cohort assignment relied on those reports. Donors in Cohort 3 counted as recovered after two negative PCRs, clearance, or symptom resolution. This clone appeared a few times. This rearrangement joins TRBV7-6 to TRBJ1-2; 10 nucleotides align to TRBD1. The sample was PBMCs or T cells enriched from blood (not recorded which). The receptor comes from a woman younger than 45 who had recovered from COVID-19. This chain's CDR3 is CASSPGSDRGYGYTF. Here the CDR3 DNA reads TGTGCCAGCAGCCCGGGATCGGACAGGGGGTATGGCTACACCTTC.